This T cell receptor beta chain is from a study of blood T cell repertoires in COVID-19 (dated by TCRdb to the early 2020s). Concerning the study at large: Samples from collaborators originated in the United States, Italy and Spain and spanned both the acute and convalescent phases of COVID-19. The prospective study material was composed of cDNA or gDNA derived from T cells, B-cell-depleted T cells, or PBMCs. Subjects who had been exposed to COVID-19, were actively infected with it, or had recovered from it provided the deeply sampled blood TCRbeta repertoires that made up the dataset. The repertoires were made available in a free public database intended to serve as a resource for research on the immune response to SARS-CoV-2. The samples were drawn from the first 160 participants of the ongoing ImmuneRACE study and from 1,254 subjects provided by 6 global collaborators. The sample metadata nearly always contained a de-identified subject ID, COVID-19 status, age in years and sex. Where available, HLA class I and class II types were obtained from metadata supplied by the sample provider rather than from assay-based typing.

On this clone: Its specific antigen is unknown. No much larger clonotype is one base removed from it; base qualities were not supplied.

The CDR3 runs 14 amino acids, cysteine and phenylalanine included. CDR3 DNA is the only sequence kept; it has 42 bases, read in frame from the first base. From the germline V gene, CDR1 is MNHEY and CDR2 is SVGEGT. V was cut back by 4 bases and J by 2 bases, leaving a gap of 9 bases between them. The immunoSEQ Assay, a bias-controlled multiplex PCR, was used to amplify TCRbeta CDR3 regions from genomic DNA. As for how the authors treated the data: The number of nucleated cells in each sample was estimated by amplification of reference gene primers within the assay. Sequence reads were collapsed and filtered to measure the absolute abundance of every unique TCRbeta CDR3 rearrangement. For each sample, productive Simpson clonality was calculated as the square root of Simpson's diversity index over productive rearrangements. Drawn from immuneACCESS, this table holds only the in-frame rearrangements with V and J called that TCRdb kept. Clones are partly lost; checked studies trace under half to an unresolved V gene and leave the rest unexplained. The V and J calls and clone size are taken from that table; D and trimming were inferred from the DNA. This sample gives about 350,000 clones in total; approximately 89% of them show up just once. 3.9% of the sample is taken by the ten largest.

In Seattle, one collaborating source enrolled patients while the infection was active and tracked those patients longitudinally over the course of disease. The collaborating institutions used their own protocols to collect whole blood in K2EDTA tubes. For TCRbeta analysis, collaborator samples were shipped as frozen whole blood, as isolated PBMCs, or as DNA extracted from either sample type. General findings and caveats noted by the study authors: How much clinical and demographic metadata was included differed by source and by participant, and the metadata was provided uncurated.

This receptor chain uses TRBV6-2 or TRBV6-3 and TRBJ1-5, with the D gene not confidently named. This TCR derives from a woman in her fifties or sixties with COVID-19, enrolled during active disease. Sequences were obtained from peripheral blood. The nucleotides are TGTGCCAGCAGTTTATTTAGTGGCAATCAGCCCCAGCATTTT. Its product reads: CASSLFSGNQPQHF.